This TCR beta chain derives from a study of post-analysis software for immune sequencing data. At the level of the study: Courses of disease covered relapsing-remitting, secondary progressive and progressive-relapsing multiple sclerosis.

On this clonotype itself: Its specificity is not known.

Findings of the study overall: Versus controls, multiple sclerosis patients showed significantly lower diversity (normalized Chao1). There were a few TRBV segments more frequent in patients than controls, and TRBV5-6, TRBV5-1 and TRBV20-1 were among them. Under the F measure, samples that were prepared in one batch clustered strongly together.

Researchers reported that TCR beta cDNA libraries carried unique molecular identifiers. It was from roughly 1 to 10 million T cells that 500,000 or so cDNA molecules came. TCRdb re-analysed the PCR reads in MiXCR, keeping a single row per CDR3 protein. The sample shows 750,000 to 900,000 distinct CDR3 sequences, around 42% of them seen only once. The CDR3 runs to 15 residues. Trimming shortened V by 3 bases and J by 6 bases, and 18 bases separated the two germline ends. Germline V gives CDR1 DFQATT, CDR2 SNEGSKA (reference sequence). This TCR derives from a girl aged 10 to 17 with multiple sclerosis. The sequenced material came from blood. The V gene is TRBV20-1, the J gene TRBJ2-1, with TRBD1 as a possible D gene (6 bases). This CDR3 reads CSASEGERPTNEQFF. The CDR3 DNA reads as TGCAGTGCTAGTGAGGGGGAGCGCCCCACCAATGAGCAGTTCTTC.